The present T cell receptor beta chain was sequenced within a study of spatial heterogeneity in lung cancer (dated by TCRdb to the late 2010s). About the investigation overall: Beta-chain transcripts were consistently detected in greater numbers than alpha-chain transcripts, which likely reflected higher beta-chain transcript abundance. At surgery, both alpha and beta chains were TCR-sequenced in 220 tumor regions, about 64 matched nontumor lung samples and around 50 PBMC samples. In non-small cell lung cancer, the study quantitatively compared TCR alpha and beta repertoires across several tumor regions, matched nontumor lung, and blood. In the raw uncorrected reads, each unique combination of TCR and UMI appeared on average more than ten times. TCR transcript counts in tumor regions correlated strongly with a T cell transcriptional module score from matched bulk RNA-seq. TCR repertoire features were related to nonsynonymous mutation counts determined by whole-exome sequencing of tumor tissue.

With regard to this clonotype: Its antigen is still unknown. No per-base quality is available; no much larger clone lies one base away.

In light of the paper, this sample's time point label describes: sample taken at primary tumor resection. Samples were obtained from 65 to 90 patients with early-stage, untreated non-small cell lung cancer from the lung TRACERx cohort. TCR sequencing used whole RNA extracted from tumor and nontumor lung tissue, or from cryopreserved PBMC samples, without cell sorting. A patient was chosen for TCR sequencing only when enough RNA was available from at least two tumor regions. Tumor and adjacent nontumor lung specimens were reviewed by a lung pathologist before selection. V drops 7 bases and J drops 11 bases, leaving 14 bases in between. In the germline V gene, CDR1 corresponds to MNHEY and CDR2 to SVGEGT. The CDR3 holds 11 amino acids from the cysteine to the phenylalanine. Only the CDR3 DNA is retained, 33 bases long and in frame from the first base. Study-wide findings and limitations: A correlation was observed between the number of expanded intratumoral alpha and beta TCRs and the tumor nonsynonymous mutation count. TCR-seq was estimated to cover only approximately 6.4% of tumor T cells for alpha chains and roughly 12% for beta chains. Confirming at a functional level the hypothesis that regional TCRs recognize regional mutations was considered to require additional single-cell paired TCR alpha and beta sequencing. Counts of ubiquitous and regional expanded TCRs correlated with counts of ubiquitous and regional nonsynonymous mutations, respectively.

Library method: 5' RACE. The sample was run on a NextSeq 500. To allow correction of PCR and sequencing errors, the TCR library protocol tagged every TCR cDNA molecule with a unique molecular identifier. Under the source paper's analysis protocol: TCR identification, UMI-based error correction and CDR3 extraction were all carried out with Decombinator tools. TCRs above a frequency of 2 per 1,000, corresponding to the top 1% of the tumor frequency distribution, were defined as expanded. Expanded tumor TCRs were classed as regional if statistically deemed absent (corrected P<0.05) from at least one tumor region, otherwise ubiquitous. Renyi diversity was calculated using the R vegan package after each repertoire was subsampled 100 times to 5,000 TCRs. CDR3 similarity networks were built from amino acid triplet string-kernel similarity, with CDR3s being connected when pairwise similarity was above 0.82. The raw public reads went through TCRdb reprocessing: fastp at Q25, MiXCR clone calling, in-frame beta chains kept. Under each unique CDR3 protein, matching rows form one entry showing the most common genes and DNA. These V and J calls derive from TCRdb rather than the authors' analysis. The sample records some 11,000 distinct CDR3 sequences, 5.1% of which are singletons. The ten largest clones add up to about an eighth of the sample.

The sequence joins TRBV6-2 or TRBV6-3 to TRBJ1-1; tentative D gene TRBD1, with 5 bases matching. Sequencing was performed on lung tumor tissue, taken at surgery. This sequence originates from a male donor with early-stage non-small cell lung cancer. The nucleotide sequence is TGTGCCAGCACCGATACAGGAGGGGCTTTCTTT. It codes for CASTDTGGAFF.